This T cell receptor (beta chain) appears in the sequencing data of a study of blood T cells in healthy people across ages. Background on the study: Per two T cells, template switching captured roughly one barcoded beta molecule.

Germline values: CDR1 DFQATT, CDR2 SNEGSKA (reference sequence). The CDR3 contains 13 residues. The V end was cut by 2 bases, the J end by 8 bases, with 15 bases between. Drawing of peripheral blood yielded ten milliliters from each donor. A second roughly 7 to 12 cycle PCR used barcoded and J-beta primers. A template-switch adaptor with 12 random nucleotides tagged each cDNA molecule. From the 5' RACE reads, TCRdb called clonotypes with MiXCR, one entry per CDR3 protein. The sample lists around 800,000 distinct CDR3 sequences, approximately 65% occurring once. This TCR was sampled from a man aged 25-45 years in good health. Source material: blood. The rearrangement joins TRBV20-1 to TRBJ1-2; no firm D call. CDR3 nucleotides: TGCAGTGCTAGAATTGGCAGCCGCAGCGGCTACACCTTC. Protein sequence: CSARIGSRSGYTF.